This paragraph covers one T cell receptor (beta chain) sequence. Its antigen is unknown. The source of the sample is a study of T cell responses to AZD1222 COVID-19 vaccine. Regarding the study as a whole: At study baseline, merely six AZD1222 recipients were seropositive. Across spike, vaccine-associated CD4 TCRs were found, dominant at 160-218 and 743-854.

This table comes from immunoSEQ multiplex PCR, and its TCRdb copy is limited to in-frame clones, with some not included. This table holds 95,000 to 150,000 clones, more than 80% found once. Whether given at about 4 or about 12 weeks, second doses were pooled. Sequenced material: peripheral blood, taken 28 days after the second AZD1222 dose. The clonotype originates from an adult who received the AZD1222 COVID-19 vaccine.

The CDR3 region is CASSQPGTSADTQYF. In nucleotides, the CDR3 is TGTGCCAGCAGCCAACCCGGGACTAGCGCAGATACGCAGTATTTT. The genes are TRBV3-1 (or the pseudogene TRBV3-2) and TRBJ2-3, with 10 nucleotides matching TRBD2. V trimming: 2 bases; J trimming: 4 bases; junction bases outside the gene matches: 3. The germline V gene has CDR1 LGHDT and CDR2 YNNKEL (reference sequence). The CDR3 contains 15 residues.